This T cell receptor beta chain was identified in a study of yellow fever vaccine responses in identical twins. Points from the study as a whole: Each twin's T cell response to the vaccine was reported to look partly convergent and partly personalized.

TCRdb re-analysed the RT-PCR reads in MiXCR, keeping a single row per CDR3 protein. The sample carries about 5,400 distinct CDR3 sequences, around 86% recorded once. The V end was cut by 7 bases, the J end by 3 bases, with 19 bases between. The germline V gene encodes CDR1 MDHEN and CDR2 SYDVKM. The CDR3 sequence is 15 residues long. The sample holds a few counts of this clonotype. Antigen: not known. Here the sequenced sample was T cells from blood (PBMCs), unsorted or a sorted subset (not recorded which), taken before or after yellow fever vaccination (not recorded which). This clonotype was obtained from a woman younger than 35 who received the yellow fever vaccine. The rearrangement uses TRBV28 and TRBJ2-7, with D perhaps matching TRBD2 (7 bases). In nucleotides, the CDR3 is TGTGCCAGCACTATCTCGATGGGAGGGGGCTACGAGCAGTACTTC. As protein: CASTISMGGGYEQYF. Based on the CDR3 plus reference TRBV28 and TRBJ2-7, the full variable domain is DVKVTQSSRYLVKRTGEKVFLECVQDMDHENMFWYRQDPGLGLRLIYFSYDVKMKEKGDIPEGYSVSREKKERFSLILESASTNQTSMYLCASTISMGGGYEQYFGPGTRLTVT.